This T cell receptor beta chain originates from a study of cytomegalovirus exposure and HLA in healthy donors. Findings and limits, study-wide: The listing of 160 or so TCR beta chains classed them as cytomegalovirus-associated. Published work reported that the classifier diagnosed cytomegalovirus status with high specificity and sensitivity. A subsequent analysis found that TCR clusters from the first cohort also tended to co-occur in the 120 or so validation repertoires, with about 93% of cluster scores above 0.

Donors came from a validation cohort of 95 to 150 subjects, distinct from the first 666-subject cohort. CDR3 size: 16 residues. The V and J ends lost 4 bases and 4 bases, in that order; junction bases with no gene match: 9. Germline V gene sequence: CDR1 SGHNT, CDR2 YENEEA. Note on this clone: Antigen specificity is unknown.

The repertoire was sequenced with immunoSEQ multiplex PCR; TCRdb's copy has only in-frame clones and lacks some. This table has more than 150,000 clones, about 88% appearing once. The chain is built from TRBV11-3 and TRBJ2-2, with TRBD1 matching over 7 bases. Sequencing was carried out using PBMCs. The clonotype was recovered from a man aged 18 to 30 in good health and CMV-seronegative. The CDR3 region is CASSYFRDSSTGELFF. The CDR3 region has the DNA TGTGCCAGCAGCTATTTTCGGGACAGCTCCACCGGGGAGCTGTTTTTT.